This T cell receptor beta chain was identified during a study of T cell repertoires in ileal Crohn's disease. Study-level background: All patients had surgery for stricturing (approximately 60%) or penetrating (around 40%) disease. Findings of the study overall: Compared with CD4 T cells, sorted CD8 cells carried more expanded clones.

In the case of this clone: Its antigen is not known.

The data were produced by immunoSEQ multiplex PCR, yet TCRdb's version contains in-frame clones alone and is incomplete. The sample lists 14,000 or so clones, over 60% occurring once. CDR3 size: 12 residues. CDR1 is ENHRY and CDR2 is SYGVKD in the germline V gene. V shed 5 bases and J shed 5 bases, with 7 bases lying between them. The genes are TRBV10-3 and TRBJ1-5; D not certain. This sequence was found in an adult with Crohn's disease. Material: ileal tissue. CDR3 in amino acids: CAISTVDQPQHF. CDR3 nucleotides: TGTGCCATCAGTACAGTGGATCAGCCCCAGCATTTT.